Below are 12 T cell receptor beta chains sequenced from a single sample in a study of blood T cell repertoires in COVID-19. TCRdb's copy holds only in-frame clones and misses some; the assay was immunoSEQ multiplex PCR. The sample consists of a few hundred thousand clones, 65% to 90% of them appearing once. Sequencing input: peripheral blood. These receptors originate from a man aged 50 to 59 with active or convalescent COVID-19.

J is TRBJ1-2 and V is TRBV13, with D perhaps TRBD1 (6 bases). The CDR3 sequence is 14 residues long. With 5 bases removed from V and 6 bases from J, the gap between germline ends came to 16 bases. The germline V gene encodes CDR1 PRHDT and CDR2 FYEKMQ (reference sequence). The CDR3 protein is CASSAGALIDGYTF. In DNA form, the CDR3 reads TGTGCCAGCAGCGCAGGGGCCCTCATTGATGGCTACACCTTC.

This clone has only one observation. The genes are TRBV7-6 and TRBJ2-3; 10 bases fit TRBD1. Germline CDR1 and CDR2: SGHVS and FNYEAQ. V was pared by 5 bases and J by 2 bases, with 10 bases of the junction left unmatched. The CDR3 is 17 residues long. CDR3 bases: TGTGCCAGCAGCACTAGAAGGGGGACAGGGGCCACAGATACGCAGTATTTT. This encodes CASSTRRGTGATDTQYF.

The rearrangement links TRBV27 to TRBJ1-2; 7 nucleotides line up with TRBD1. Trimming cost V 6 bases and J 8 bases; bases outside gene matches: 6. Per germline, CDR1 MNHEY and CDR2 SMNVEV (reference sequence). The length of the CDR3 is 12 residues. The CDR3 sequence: CASSDRAKGYTF. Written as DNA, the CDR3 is TGTGCCAGCAGCGACAGGGCCAAGGGCTACACCTTC.

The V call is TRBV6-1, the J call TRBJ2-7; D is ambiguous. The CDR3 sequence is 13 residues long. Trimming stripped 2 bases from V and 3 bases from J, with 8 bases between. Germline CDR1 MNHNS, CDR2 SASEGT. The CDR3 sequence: CASSETANYEQYF. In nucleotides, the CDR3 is TGTGCCAGCAGTGAAACAGCTAACTACGAGCAGTACTTC.

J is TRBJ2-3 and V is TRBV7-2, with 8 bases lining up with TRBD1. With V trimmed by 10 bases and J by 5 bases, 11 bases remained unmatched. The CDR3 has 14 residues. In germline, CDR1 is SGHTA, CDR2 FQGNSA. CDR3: CATSLDRGEDTQYF. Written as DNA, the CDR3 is TGTGCCACCTCACTTGACAGGGGAGAAGATACGCAGTATTTT.

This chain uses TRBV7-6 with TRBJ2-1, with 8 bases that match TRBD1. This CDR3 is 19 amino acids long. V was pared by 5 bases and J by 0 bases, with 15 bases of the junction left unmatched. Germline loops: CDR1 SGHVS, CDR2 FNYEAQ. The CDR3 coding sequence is TGTGCCAGCAGCCCAGGGGGCTCCCTCGCCAGAAGCTCCTACAATGAGCAGTTCTTC. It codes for CASSPGGSLARSSYNEQFF.

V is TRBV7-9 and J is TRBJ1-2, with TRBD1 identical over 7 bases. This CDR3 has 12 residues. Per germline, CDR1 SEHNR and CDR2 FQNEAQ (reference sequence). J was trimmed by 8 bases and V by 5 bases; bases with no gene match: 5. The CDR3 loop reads CASSDHRGGYTF. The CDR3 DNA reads TGTGCCAGCAGCGACCACAGGGGCGGCTACACCTTC.

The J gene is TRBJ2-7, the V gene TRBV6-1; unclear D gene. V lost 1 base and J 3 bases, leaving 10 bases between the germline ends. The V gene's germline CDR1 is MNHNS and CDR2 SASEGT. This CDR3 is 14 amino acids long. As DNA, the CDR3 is TGTGCCAGCAGTGAAGATGGCAGTTTCTACGAGCAGTACGTC. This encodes CASSEDGSFYEQYV.

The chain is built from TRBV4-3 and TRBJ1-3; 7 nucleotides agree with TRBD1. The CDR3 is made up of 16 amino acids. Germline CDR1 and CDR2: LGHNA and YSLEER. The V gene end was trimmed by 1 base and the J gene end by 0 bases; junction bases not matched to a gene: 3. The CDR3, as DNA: TGCGCCAGCAGCCAAGGGACAGGATTCTCTGGAAACACCATATATTTT. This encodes CASSQGTGFSGNTIYF.

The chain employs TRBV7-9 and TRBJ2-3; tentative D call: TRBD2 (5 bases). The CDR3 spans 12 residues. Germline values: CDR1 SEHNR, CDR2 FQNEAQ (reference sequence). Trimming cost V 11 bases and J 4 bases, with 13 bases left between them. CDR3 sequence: CAGGNSADTQYF. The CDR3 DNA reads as TGTGCCGGAGGAAACAGCGCAGATACGCAGTATTTT.

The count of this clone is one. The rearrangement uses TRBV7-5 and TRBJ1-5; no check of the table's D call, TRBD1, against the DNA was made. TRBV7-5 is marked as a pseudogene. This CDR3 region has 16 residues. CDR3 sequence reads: CVRSPLRGQGSQPQHF. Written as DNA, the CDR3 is TGTGTCAGAAGCCCCCTCCGGGGACAGGGTAGTCAGCCCCAGCATTTT.

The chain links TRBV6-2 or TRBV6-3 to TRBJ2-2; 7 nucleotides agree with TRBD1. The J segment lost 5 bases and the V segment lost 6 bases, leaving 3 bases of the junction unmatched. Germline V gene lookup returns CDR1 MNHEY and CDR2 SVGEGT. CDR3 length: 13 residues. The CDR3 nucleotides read TGTGCCAGCAGCACAGGGGTTACCGGGGAGCTGTTTTTT. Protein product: CASSTGVTGELFF.